The entry that follows covers one T cell receptor beta chain sequence. Both 60 Vbeta primers and 13 Jbeta primers went into the PCR. Produced via immunoSEQ multiplex PCR; TCRdb's table is partial and in-frame only. The table lists over 110,000 clones, approximately 80% of them singletons. This CDR3 comprises 14 residues. From germline, CDR1 is SGHRS and CDR2 YFSETQ. The V end lost 0 bases, the J end lost 6 bases, and 11 bases lay between the germline ends. The source of the sample is a study of cytomegalovirus exposure and HLA in healthy donors. The sequenced sample consisted of PBMCs. The TCR was taken from a woman aged 50 to 60 in good health and CMV-seropositive. This chain links TRBV5-1 with TRBJ2-3; TRBD1 is a possible D gene (5 bases). The CDR3 region is CASSLARTPDTQYF. CDR3 nucleotide sequence: TGCGCCAGCAGCTTGGCGCGGACACCGGATACGCAGTATTTT.